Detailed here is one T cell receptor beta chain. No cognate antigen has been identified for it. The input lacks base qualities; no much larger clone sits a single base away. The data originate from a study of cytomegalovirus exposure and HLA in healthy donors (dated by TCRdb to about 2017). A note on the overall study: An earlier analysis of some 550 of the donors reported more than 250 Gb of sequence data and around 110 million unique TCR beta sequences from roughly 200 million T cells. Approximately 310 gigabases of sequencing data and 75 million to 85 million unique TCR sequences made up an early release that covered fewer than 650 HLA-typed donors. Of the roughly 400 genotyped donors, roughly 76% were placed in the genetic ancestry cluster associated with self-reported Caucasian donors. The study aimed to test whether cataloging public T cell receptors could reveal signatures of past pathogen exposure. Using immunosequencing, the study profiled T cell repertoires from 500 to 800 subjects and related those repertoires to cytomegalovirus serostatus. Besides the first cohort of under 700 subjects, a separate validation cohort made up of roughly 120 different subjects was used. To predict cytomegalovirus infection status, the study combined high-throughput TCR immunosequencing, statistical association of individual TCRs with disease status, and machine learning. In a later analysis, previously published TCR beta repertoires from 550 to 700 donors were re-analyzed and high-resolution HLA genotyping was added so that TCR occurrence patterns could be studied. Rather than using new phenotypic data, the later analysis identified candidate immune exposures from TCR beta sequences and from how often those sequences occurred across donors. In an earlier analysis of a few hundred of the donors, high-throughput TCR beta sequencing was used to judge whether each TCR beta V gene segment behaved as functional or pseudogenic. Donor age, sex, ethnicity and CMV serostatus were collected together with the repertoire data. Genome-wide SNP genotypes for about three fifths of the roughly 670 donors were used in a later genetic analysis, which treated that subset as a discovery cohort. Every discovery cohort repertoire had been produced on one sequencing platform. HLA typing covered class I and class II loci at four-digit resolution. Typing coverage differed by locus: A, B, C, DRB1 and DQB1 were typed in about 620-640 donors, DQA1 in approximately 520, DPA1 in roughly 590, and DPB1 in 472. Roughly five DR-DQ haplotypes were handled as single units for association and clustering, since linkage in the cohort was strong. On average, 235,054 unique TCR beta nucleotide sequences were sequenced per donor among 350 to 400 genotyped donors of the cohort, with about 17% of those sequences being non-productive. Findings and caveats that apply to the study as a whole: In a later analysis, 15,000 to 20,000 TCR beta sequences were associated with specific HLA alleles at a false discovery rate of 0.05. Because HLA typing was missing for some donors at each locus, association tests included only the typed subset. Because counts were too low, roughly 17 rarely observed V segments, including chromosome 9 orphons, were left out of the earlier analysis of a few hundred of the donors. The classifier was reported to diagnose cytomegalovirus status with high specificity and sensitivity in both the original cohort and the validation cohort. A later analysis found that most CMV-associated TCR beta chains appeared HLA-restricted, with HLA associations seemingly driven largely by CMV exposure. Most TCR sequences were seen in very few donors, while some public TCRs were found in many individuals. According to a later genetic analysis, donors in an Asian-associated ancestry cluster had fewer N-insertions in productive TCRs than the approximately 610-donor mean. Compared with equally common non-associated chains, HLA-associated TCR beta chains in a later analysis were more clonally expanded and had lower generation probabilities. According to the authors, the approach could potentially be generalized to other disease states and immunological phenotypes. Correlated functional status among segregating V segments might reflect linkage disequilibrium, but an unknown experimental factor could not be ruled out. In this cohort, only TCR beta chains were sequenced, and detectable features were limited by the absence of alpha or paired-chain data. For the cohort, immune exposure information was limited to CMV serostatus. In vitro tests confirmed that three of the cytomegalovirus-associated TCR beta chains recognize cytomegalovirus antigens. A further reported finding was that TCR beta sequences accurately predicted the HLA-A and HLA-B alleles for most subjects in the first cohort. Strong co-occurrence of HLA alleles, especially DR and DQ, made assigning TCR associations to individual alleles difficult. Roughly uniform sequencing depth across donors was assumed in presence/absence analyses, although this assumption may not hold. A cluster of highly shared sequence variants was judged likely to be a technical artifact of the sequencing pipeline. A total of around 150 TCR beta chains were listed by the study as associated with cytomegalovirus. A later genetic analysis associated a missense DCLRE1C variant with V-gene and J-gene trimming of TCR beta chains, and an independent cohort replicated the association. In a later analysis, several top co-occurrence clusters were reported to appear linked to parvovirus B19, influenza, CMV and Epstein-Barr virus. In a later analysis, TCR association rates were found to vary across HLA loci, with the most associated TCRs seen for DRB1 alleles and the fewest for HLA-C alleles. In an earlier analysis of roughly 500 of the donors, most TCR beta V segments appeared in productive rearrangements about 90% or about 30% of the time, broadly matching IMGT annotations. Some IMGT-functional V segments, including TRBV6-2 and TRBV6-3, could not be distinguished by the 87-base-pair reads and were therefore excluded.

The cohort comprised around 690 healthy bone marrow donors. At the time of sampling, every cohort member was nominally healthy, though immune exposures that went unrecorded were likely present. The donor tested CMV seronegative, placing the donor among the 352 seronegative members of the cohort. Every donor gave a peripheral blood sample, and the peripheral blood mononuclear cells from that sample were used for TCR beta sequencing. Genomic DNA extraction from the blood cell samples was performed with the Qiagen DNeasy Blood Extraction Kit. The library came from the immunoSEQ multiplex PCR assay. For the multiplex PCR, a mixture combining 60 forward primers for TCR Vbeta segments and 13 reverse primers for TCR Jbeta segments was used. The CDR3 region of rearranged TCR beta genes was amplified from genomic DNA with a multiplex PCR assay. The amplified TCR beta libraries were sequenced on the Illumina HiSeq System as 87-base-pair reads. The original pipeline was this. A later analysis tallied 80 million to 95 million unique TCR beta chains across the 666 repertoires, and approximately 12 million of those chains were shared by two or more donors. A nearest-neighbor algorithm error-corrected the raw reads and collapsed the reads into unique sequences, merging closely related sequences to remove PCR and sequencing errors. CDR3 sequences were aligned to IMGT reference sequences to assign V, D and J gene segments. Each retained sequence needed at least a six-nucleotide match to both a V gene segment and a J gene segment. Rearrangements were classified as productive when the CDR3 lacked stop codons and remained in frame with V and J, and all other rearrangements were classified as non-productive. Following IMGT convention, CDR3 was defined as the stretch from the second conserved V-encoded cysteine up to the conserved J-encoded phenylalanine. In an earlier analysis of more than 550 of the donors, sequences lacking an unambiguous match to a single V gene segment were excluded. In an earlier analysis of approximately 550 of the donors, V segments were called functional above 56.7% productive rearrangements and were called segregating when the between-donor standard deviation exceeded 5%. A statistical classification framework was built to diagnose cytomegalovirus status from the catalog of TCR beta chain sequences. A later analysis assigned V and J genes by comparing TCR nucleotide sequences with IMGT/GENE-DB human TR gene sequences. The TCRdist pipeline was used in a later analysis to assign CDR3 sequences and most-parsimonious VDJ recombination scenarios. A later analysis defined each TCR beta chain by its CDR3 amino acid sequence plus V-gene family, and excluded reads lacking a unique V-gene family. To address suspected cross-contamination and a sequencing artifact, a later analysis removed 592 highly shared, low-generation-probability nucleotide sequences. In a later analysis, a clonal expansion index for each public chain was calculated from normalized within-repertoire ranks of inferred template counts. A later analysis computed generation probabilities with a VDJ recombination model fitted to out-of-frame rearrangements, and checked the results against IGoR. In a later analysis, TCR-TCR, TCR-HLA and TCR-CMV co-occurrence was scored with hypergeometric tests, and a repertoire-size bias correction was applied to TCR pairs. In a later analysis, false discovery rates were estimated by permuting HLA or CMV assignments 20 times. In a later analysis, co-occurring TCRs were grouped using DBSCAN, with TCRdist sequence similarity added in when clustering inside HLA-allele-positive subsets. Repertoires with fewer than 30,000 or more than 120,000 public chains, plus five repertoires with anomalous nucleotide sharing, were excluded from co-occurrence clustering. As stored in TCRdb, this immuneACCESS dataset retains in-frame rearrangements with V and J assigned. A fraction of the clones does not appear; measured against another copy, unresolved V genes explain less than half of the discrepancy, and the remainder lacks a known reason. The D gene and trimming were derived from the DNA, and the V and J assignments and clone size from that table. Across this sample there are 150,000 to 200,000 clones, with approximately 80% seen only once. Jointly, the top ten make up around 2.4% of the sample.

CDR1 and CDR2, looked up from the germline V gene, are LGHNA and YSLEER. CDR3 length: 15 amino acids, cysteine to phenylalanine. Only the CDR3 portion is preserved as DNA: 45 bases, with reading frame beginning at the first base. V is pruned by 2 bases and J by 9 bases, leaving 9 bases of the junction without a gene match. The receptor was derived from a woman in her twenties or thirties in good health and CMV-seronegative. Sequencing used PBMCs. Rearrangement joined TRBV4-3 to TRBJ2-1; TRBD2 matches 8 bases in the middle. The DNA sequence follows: TGCGCCAGCAGCCAACACGGGGGGGAAGGGGGTGAGCAGTTCTTC. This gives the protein CASSQHGGEGGEQFF.